A selection of T cell receptor beta chains follows, all from one sample in a study of shared clonotypes between healthy human individuals. Here immunoSEQ multiplex PCR was the method, and the copy in TCRdb shows in-frame clones only, minus some. The sample lists more than 2 million clones, almost 96% seen once, with approximately 0.13% in the top ten. The specimen sequenced was naive CD4+ T cells sorted from blood. The receptors originated from a man aged 18 to 30 in good health. Both conserved end residues are part of each CDR3. Fields, in order: D gene, V gene, J gene, clone size, CDR3 protein, CDR3 DNA. D genes are given only for firm matches. Size is omitted from some rows. Given values are once, few, many or a class for expanded clones.

d_call: .; v_call: TRBV29-1; j_call: TRBJ1-5; clone_size: .; cdr3_aa: CSVTAESNQPQHF; cdr3_nt: TGCAGCGTGACCGCAGAAAGCAATCAGCCCCAGCATTTT
d_call: .; v_call: TRBV6-5; j_call: TRBJ2-3; clone_size: .; cdr3_aa: CASSRQASTDTQYF; cdr3_nt: TGTGCCAGCAGTCGACAGGCGAGCACAGATACGCAGTATTTT
d_call: TRBD2; v_call: TRBV11-2; j_call: TRBJ2-3; clone_size: .; cdr3_aa: CASTLTASGSRADTQYF; cdr3_nt: TGTGCCAGCACCTTGACGGCTAGCGGGAGCCGGGCAGATACGCAGTATTTT
d_call: .; v_call: TRBV9; j_call: TRBJ2-5; clone_size: .; cdr3_aa: CASSVGGRQETQYF; cdr3_nt: TGTGCCAGCAGCGTAGGGGGTCGGCAAGAGACCCAGTACTTC
d_call: .; v_call: TRBV9; j_call: TRBJ2-1; clone_size: .; cdr3_aa: CASTGAEREQFF; cdr3_nt: TGTGCCAGCACGGGGGCAGAACGTGAGCAGTTCTTC
d_call: .; v_call: TRBV7-2; j_call: TRBJ1-5; clone_size: .; cdr3_aa: CASSLNLIQPQHF; cdr3_nt: TGTGCCAGCAGCTTGAACCTCATTCAGCCCCAGCATTTT
d_call: .; v_call: TRBV4-1; j_call: TRBJ2-7; clone_size: .; cdr3_aa: CASSQDSGRLPYEQYF; cdr3_nt: TGCGCCAGCAGCCAAGACAGCGGCAGATTGCCCTACGAGCAGTACTTC
d_call: .; v_call: TRBV29-1; j_call: TRBJ1-5; clone_size: .; cdr3_aa: CSVVRDIGQPQHF; cdr3_nt: TGCAGCGTAGTCCGGGACATTGGGCAGCCCCAGCATTTT
d_call: TRBD1; v_call: TRBV5-1; j_call: TRBJ2-3; clone_size: .; cdr3_aa: CASSLEGTGHSTDTQYF; cdr3_nt: TGCGCCAGCAGCTTGGAGGGGACAGGGCACAGCACAGATACGCAGTATTTT
d_call: TRBD1; v_call: TRBV2; j_call: TRBJ1-6; clone_size: .; cdr3_aa: CASSAEGQGSSPLHF; cdr3_nt: TGTGCCAGCAGTGCTGAGGGACAGGGGAGCTCACCCCTCCACTTT
d_call: .; v_call: TRBV14; j_call: TRBJ1-6; clone_size: .; cdr3_aa: CASSHLANNSPLHF; cdr3_nt: TGTGCCAGCAGCCACTTAGCTAATAATTCACCCCTCCACTTT
d_call: .; v_call: TRBV6-5; j_call: TRBJ2-3; clone_size: once; cdr3_aa: CASSYGQSTQYF; cdr3_nt: TGTGCCAGCAGTTACGGACAGAGTACGCAGTATTTT
d_call: .; v_call: TRBV14; j_call: TRBJ2-5; clone_size: .; cdr3_aa: CASSLPGLTSTQYF; cdr3_nt: TGTGCCAGCAGCCTACCGGGACTTACATCGACCCAGTACTTC
d_call: TRBD2; v_call: TRBV18; j_call: TRBJ2-7; clone_size: .; cdr3_aa: CASSPPLAGAYEQYF; cdr3_nt: TGTGCCAGCTCACCACCCCTAGCGGGGGCCTACGAGCAGTACTTC
d_call: .; v_call: TRBV7-8; j_call: TRBJ1-2; clone_size: once; cdr3_aa: CASSLAGPGGYTF; cdr3_nt: TGTGCCAGCAGCTTAGCTGGACCCGGTGGCTACACCTTC
d_call: TRBD2; v_call: TRBV2; j_call: TRBJ2-3; clone_size: .; cdr3_aa: CASRRRTSGDNTDTQYF; cdr3_nt: TGTGCCAGTAGGCGAAGGACTAGCGGGGATAACACAGATACGCAGTATTTT
d_call: .; v_call: TRBV4-3; j_call: TRBJ1-4; clone_size: .; cdr3_aa: CASSQDLANEKLFF; cdr3_nt: TGCGCCAGCAGCCAAGATTTGGCTAATGAAAAACTGTTTTTT
d_call: .; v_call: TRBV4-1; j_call: TRBJ2-3; clone_size: few; cdr3_aa: CASSQDTSTDTQYF; cdr3_nt: TGCGCCAGCAGCCAAGATACCAGCACAGATACGCAGTATTTT
d_call: .; v_call: TRBV10-2; j_call: TRBJ1-2; clone_size: few; cdr3_aa: CASSVGRGYGYTF; cdr3_nt: TGCGCCAGCAGTGTCGGGCGGGGATATGGCTACACCTTC
d_call: .; v_call: TRBV10-3; j_call: TRBJ2-2; clone_size: .; cdr3_aa: CAIAVSGDTGELFF; cdr3_nt: TGTGCCATCGCGGTCTCTGGGGACACCGGGGAGCTGTTTTTT
d_call: .; v_call: TRBV7-9; j_call: TRBJ1-1; clone_size: .; cdr3_aa: CASSLVSEAFF; cdr3_nt: TGTGCCAGCAGCTTAGTCAGTGAAGCTTTCTTT
d_call: .; v_call: TRBV5-6; j_call: TRBJ2-7; clone_size: .; cdr3_aa: CARYSEGVYEQYF; cdr3_nt: TGTGCCCGCTACTCGGAGGGGGTCTACGAGCAGTACTTC
d_call: TRBD1; v_call: TRBV5-4; j_call: TRBJ1-1; clone_size: .; cdr3_aa: CASSTFDRDNTEAFF; cdr3_nt: TGTGCCAGCAGCACATTTGACAGGGATAACACTGAAGCTTTCTTT
d_call: TRBD2; v_call: TRBV4-1; j_call: TRBJ2-2; clone_size: .; cdr3_aa: CASSQVVAGVANGELFF; cdr3_nt: TGCGCCAGCAGCCAAGTCGTAGCGGGAGTAGCCAACGGGGAGCTGTTTTTT
d_call: .; v_call: TRBV4-3; j_call: TRBJ2-2; clone_size: .; cdr3_aa: CASSQGFNGANTGELFF; cdr3_nt: TGCGCCAGCAGCCAAGGTTTTAACGGGGCGAACACCGGGGAGCTGTTTTTT
d_call: .; v_call: TRBV29-1; j_call: TRBJ1-1; clone_size: .; cdr3_aa: CSVVIAGSPEAFF; cdr3_nt: TGCAGCGTTGTAATTGCTGGCTCTCCTGAAGCTTTCTTT
d_call: .; v_call: TRBV28; j_call: TRBJ1-1; clone_size: .; cdr3_aa: CASSFDIRGAFF; cdr3_nt: TGTGCCAGCAGTTTTGACATTCGGGGCGCTTTCTTT
d_call: .; v_call: TRBV7-2; j_call: TRBJ2-1; clone_size: .; cdr3_aa: CASSLFGVQFF; cdr3_nt: TGTGCCAGCAGCCTGTTTGGCGTGCAGTTCTTC
d_call: .; v_call: TRBV13; j_call: TRBJ2-2; clone_size: .; cdr3_aa: CASSLEGLTGFSGELFF; cdr3_nt: TGTGCCAGCAGCTTAGAGGGCCTTACAGGGTTCTCCGGGGAGCTGTTTTTT
d_call: .; v_call: TRBV6-6; j_call: TRBJ2-5; clone_size: once; cdr3_aa: CASSPAGKETQYF; cdr3_nt: TGTGCCAGCAGTCCTGCAGGGAAAGAGACCCAGTACTTC
d_call: .; v_call: TRBV7-8; j_call: TRBJ2-2; clone_size: .; cdr3_aa: CASSPPSNTGELFF; cdr3_nt: TGTGCCAGCAGTCCTCCCAGTAACACCGGGGAGCTGTTTTTT
d_call: .; v_call: TRBV29-1; j_call: TRBJ2-7; clone_size: .; cdr3_aa: CSVEDRGYEQYF; cdr3_nt: TGCAGCGTTGAGGATAGGGGCTACGAGCAGTACTTC
d_call: TRBD1; v_call: TRBV5-1; j_call: TRBJ1-5; clone_size: .; cdr3_aa: CASSLEGAPSQPQHF; cdr3_nt: TGCGCCAGCAGCTTGGAGGGGGCGCCAAGTCAGCCCCAGCATTTT